This T cell receptor beta chain was documented in a study of blood T cells in healthy people across ages. CDR1 DFQATT and CDR2 SNEGSKA come from the germline V gene (reference sequence). This CDR3 spans 18 amino acids. J gave up 7 bases and V 0 bases, and 15 bases lay outside the gene matches. Per-sample PBMC isolation yielded at least 6.5 million cells. Combining a sample-barcoded 5' primer with a J-beta primer mix, a second PCR ran for 7 to 11 cycles. Using its own MiXCR run on the 5' RACE reads, TCRdb lists one record per CDR3 protein. The sample lists 650,000 to 700,000 distinct CDR3 sequences, about 32% occurring once. This clonotype was observed many times.

Material for sequencing was blood. This sequence joins TRBV20-1 and TRBJ2-5; 12 bases match TRBD2. The TCR sequence derives from a woman older than 75 in good health. The CDR3 is CSARDRGLAGYRRGTQYF. The CDR3, as DNA: TGCAGTGCTAGAGATAGGGGACTAGCGGGTTACCGCCGAGGGACCCAGTACTTC.